Below are 14 T cell receptor beta chains sequenced from a single sample in a study of blood T cell repertoires in COVID-19. The repertoire was sequenced with immunoSEQ multiplex PCR; TCRdb's copy has only in-frame clones and lacks some. The top ten clones hold more than 14% of a sample with approximately 30,000 clones, roughly 85% of them seen once. Sequenced sample: peripheral blood. The receptors shown here come from a human donor with acute or convalescent COVID-19. The donor label of this sample is uncertain.

The chain couples TRBV3-1 (or the pseudogene TRBV3-2) to TRBJ1-1, with D possibly matching TRBD1 (6 bases). CDR1 and CDR2 from the germline V gene are LGHDT and YNNKEL (reference sequence). V was cut by 0 bases and J by 5 bases, with 16 bases left in between. The CDR3 extends over 16 amino acids. CDR3 sequence (DNA): TGTGCCAGCAGCCAAGACCCCGGGGGGGGGCGGACTGAAGCTTTCTTT. Encoded protein: CASSQDPGGGRTEAFF.

The rearrangement uses TRBV6-2 or TRBV6-3 and TRBJ2-7; TRBD1 matches at 7 bases. The CDR3 extends over 17 amino acids. Germline V gene lookup returns CDR1 MNHEY and CDR2 SVGEGT. Trimming removed 5 bases from V and 3 bases from J; junction bases left unmatched: 16. The CDR3 sequence is CASSPLVGRQGSYEQYF. The CDR3 nucleotides read TGTGCCAGCAGTCCCCTTGTAGGGCGACAGGGAAGCTACGAGCAGTACTTC.

The chain carries TRBV29-1 and TRBJ1-1, with 7 bases matching TRBD1. The CDR3 extends over 12 amino acids. From germline, CDR1 is SQVTM and CDR2 ANQGSEA. For the CDR3, the DNA is TGCAGTACCGGGACAGCAAACACTGAAGCTTTCTTT. This encodes CSTGTANTEAFF.

The V and J genes are TRBV18 and TRBJ1-3, with 9 nucleotides matching TRBD1. This CDR3 spans 18 amino acids. Trimming at V came to 0 bases and at J to 3 bases, leaving 9 bases not matched to a gene. Germline-derived CDR1 and CDR2 are KGHSH and LQKENI. The CDR3 reads CASSPPPPGQGGGNTIYF. For the CDR3, the DNA is TGTGCCAGCTCACCACCCCCCCCGGGACAGGGCGGTGGAAACACCATATATTTT.

This rearrangement joins TRBV7-3 to TRBJ2-2, with 8 bases lining up with TRBD1. Germline lookup yields CDR1 SGHTA and CDR2 FQGTGA. CDR3 length equals 15 residues. The V and J ends lost 3 bases and 3 bases, in that order; junction bases with no gene match: 3. The CDR3 protein is CASSLTGADTGELFF. The CDR3 region has the DNA TGTGCCAGCAGCTTGACAGGGGCGGACACCGGGGAGCTGTTTTTT.

The chain uses TRBV12-3 or TRBV12-4 and TRBJ1-2, with D tentatively TRBD1 (5 bases). V was pared by 5 bases and J by 5 bases, with 9 bases between. The CDR3 runs 12 residues. CDR3 protein: CASSQRQYGYTF. The CDR3 DNA sequence: TGTGCCAGCAGTCAAAGACAGTATGGCTACACCTTC.

This clone was found a few times. The chain has TRBV4-2 and TRBJ1-6, with TRBD1 matching over 7 bases. The CDR3 extends over 17 amino acids. CDR1 and CDR2 from the germline V gene are LGHNA and YNFKEQ. V was clipped by 1 base and J by 0 bases; unmatched bases: 3. The CDR3 protein is CASSQGTGSSYNSPLHF. CDR3 bases: TGTGCCAGCAGCCAAGGGACAGGAAGCTCCTATAATTCACCCCTCCACTTT.

This chain uses TRBV6-5 with TRBJ2-7; TRBD1 agrees at 10 bases. The V segment lost 9 bases and the J segment 3 bases; nucleotides outside the gene matches: 11. The CDR3 extends over 15 amino acids. Germline V lookup: CDR1 MNHEY, CDR2 SVGAGI. CDR3 in amino acids: CASGGTGALIYEQYF. Written as DNA, the CDR3 is TGTGCCAGTGGGGGGACAGGGGCGCTGATCTACGAGCAGTACTTC.

The chain recombines TRBV20-1 with TRBJ1-1; D gene unclear. The CDR3 has 10 amino acids. The V gene's germline CDR1 is DFQATT and CDR2 SNEGSKA (reference sequence). Trimming took 5 bases from V and 5 from J, leaving 6 bases between them. Here the CDR3 reads CSAWRTEAFF. The CDR3 bases are TGCAGTGCTTGGCGGACTGAAGCTTTCTTT.

This rearrangement joins TRBV19 to TRBJ1-2, with TRBD1 matching over 8 bases. Per the germline V gene, CDR1 is LNHDA and CDR2 is SQIVND (reference sequence). After removal of 3 bases from V and 4 bases from J, the junction contained 4 bases not matched to a gene. This CDR3 spans 14 amino acids. DNA of the CDR3: TGTGCCAGTAGTATTGGACAGGGCAGCTATGGCTACACCTTC. It specifies CASSIGQGSYGYTF. Looking up the rest from reference TRBV19 and TRBJ1-2 gives the full variable domain: DGGITQSPKYLFRKEGQNVTLSCEQNLNHDAMYWYRQDPGQGLRLIYYSQIVNDFQKGDIAEGYSVSREKKESFPLTVTSAQKNPTAFYLCASSIGQGSYGYTFGSGTRLTVV.

This clone turned up a few times. The rearrangement uses TRBV7-2 and TRBJ1-1, with D perhaps matching TRBD1 (5 bases). The length of the CDR3 is 14 residues. The V gene lost 2 bases and the J gene lost 1 base, with 8 bases spanning the gap. The germline gives CDR1 SGHTA, CDR2 FQGNSA. As DNA, the CDR3 is TGTGCCAGCAGCTTACGGACAACGAACACTGAAGCTTTCTTT. Encoded protein: CASSLRTTNTEAFF.

This clone was detected only once. V usage is TRBV10-3 and J usage is TRBJ2-5; 9 nucleotides align to TRBD2. Germline loops: CDR1 ENHRY, CDR2 SYGVKD. The junction had 4 bases not matched to a gene; V was cut back by 6 bases and J by 5 bases. The CDR3 length is 13 residues. DNA for the CDR3: TGTGCCATCAGGGGACTAGCAGGGGAGACCCAGTACTTC. Translating gives CAIRGLAGETQYF.

The rearrangement joins TRBV19 to TRBJ1-1, with D maybe TRBD1 (5 bases). CDR3 length equals 14 residues. In germline, CDR1 is LNHDA, CDR2 SQIVND (reference sequence). V lost 1 base and J 5 bases, leaving 11 bases between the germline ends. The CDR3: CASSIVPGWTEAFF. The CDR3 DNA sequence: TGTGCCAGTAGTATAGTTCCAGGGTGGACTGAAGCTTTCTTT.

This clone showed up just a few times. The chain is built from TRBV5-1 and TRBJ2-6; D remains unclear. Germline V gives CDR1 SGHRS, CDR2 YFSETQ. The length of the CDR3 is 15 residues. Trimming cost V 0 bases and J 1 base, with 5 bases left between them. As DNA, the CDR3 is TGCGCCAGCAGCTTGGCGGAGTCTGGGGCCAACGTCCTGACTTTC. This translates into CASSLAESGANVLTF.